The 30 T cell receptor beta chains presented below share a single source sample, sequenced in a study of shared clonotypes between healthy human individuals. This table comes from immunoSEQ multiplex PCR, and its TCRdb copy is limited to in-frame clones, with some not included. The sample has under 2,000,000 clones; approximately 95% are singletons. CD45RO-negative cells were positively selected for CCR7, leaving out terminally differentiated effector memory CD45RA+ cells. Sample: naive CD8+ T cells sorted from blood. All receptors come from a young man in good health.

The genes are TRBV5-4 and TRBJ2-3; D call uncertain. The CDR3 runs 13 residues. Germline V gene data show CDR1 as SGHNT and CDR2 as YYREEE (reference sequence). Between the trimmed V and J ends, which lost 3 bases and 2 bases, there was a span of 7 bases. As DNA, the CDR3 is TGTGCCAGCAGCTCAGGTATCACAGATACGCAGTATTTT. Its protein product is CASSSGITDTQYF. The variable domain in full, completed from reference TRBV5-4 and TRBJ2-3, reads ETGVTQSPTHLIKTRGQQVTLRCSSQSGHNTVSWYQQALGQGPQFIFQYYREEENGRGNFPPRFSGLQFPNYSSELNVNALELDDSALYLCASSSGITDTQYFGPGTRLTVL.

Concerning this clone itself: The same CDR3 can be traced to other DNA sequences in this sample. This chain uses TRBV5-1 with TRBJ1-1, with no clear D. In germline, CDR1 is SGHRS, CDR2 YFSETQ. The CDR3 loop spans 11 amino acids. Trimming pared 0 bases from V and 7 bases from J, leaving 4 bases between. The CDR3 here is CASSLGVEAFF. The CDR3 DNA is TGCGCCAGCAGCTTGGGCGTTGAAGCTTTCTTT.

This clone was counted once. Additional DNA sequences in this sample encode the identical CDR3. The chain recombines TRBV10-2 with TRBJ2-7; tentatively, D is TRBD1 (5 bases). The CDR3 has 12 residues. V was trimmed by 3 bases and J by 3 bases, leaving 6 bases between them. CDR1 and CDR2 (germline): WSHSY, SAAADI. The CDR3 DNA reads TGCGCCAGCAGTGACGACAGCTACGAGCAGTACTTC. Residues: CASSDDSYEQYF.

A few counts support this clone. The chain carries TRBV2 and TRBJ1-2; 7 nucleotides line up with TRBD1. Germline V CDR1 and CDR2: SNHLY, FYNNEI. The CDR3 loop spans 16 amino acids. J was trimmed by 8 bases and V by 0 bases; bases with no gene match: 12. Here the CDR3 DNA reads TGTGCCAGCAGTGAAGCGCCCTTAACAGGGGACGGGGGCTACACCTTC. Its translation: CASSEAPLTGDGGYTF.

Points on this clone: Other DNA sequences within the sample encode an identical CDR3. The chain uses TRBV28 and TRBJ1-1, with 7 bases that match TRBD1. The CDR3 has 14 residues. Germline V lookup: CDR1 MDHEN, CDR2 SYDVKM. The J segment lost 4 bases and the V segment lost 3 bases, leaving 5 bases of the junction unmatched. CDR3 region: CASSFTGAGTEAFF. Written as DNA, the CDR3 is TGTGCCAGCAGTTTCACAGGGGCGGGCACTGAAGCTTTCTTT.

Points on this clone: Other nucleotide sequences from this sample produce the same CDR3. CDR3 DNA sequence: TGTGCCAGCAGCGTCGGGGGCTACACAGATACGCAGTATTTT. Translation gives CASSVGGYTDTQYF. This rearrangement joins TRBV9 to TRBJ2-3; D is perhaps TRBD1 or TRBD2 (6 bases each). Germline loops: CDR1 SGDLS, CDR2 YYNGEE. V lost 2 bases to trimming and J lost 2 bases, with 9 bases between them. The CDR3 covers 14 residues.

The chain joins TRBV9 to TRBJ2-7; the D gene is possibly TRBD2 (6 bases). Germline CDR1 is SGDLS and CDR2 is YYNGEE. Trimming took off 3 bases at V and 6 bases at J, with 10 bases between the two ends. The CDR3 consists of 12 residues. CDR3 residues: CASSGSGSEQYF. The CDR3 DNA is TGTGCCAGCAGCGGCTCCGGGAGCGAGCAGTACTTC.

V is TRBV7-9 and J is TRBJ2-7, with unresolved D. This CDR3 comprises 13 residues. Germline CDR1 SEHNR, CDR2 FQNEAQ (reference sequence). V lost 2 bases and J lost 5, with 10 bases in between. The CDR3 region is CASSLSPDHEQYF. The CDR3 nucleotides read TGTGCCAGCAGCTTAAGTCCAGACCACGAGCAGTACTTC.

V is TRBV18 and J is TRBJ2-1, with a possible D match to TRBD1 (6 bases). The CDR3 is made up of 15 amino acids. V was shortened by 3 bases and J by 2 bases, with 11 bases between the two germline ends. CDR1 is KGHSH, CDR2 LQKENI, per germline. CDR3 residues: CASSPAQGAYNEQFF. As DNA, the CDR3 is TGTGCCAGCTCACCGGCACAGGGAGCCTACAATGAGCAGTTCTTC.

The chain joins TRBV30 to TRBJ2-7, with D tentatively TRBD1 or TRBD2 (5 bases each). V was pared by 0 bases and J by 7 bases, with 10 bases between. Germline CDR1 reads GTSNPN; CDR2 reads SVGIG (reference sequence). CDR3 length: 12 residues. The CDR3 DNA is TGTGCCTGGAGTGTTTGGGGCGGGGAGCAGTACTTC. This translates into CAWSVWGGEQYF.

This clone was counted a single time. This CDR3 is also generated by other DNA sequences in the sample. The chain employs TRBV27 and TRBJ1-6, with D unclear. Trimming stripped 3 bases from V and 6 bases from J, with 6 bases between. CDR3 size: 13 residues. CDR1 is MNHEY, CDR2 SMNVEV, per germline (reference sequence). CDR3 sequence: CASSLRGNSPLHF. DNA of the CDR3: TGTGCCAGCAGTTTGCGGGGTAATTCACCCCTCCACTTT.

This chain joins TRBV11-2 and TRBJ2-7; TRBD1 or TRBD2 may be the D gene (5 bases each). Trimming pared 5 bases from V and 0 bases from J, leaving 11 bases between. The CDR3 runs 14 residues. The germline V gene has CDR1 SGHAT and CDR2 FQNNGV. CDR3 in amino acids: CASSERDGSYEQYF. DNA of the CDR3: TGTGCCAGCAGCGAAAGGGACGGCTCCTACGAGCAGTACTTC.

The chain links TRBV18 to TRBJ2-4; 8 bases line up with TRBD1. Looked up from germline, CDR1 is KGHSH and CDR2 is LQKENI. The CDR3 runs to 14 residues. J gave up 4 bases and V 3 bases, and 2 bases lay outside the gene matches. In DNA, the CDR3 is TGTGCCAGCTCACCCGGACAGGGAAAAAACATTCAGTACTTC. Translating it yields CASSPGQGKNIQYF.

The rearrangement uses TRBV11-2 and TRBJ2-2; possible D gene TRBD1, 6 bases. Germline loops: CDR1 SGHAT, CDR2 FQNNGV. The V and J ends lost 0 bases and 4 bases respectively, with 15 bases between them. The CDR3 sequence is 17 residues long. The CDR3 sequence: CASSLEGMGASTGELFF. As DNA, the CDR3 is TGTGCCAGCAGCTTAGAAGGGATGGGGGCCAGCACCGGGGAGCTGTTTTTT.

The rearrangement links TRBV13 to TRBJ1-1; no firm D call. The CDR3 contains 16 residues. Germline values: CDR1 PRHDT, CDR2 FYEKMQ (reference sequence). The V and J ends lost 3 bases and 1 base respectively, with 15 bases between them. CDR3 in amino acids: CASSFLSVAGNTEAFF. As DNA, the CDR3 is TGTGCCAGCAGCTTCCTCTCAGTAGCAGGGAACACTGAAGCTTTCTTT.

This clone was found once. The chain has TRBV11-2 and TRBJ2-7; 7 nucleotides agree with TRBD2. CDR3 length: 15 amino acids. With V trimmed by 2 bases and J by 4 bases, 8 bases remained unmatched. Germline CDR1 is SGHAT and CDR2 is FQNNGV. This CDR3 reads CASSLIGLAEYEQYF. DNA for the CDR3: TGTGCCAGCAGCTTAATCGGGCTAGCGGAATACGAGCAGTACTTC.

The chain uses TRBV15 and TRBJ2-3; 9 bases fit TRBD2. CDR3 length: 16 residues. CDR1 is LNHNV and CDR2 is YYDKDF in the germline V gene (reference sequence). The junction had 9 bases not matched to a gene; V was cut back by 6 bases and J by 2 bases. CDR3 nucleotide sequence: TGTGCCACCAGGGCTAGCGGGGATTCATTCACAGATACGCAGTATTTT. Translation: CATRASGDSFTDTQYF.

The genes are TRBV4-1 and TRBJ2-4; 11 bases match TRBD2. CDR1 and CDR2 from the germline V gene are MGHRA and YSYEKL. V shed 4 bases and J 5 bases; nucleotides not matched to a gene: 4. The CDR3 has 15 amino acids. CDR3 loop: CASSPLAGGENIQYF. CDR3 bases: TGCGCCAGCAGCCCTTTAGCGGGAGGGGAAAACATTCAGTACTTC.

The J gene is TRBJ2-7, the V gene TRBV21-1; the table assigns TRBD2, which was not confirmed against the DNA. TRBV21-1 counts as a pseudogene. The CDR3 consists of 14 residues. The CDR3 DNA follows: TGTGCCAGCCGGCGGGCTACACGCTCCTACGAGCAGTACTTC. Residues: CASRRATRSYEQYF.

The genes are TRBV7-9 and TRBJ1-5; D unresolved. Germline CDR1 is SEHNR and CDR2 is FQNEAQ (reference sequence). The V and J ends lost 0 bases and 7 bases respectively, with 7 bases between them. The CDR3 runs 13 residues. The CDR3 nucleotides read TGTGCCAGCAGCTTAGCCACACGGCAGCCCCAGCATTTT. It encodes CASSLATRQPQHF.

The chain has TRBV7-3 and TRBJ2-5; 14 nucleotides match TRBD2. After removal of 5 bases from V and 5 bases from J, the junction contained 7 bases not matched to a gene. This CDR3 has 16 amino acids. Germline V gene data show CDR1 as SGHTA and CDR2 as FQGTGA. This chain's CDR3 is CASSLGTSGGMETQYF. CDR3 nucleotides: TGTGCCAGCAGCCTAGGGACTAGCGGGGGCATGGAGACCCAGTACTTC. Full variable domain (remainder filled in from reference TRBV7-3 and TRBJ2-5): GAGVSQTPSNKVTEKGKYVELRCDPISGHTALYWYRQSLGQGPEFLIYFQGTGAADDSGLPNDRFFAVRPEGSVSTLKIQRTERGDSAVYLCASSLGTSGGMETQYFGPGTRLLVL.

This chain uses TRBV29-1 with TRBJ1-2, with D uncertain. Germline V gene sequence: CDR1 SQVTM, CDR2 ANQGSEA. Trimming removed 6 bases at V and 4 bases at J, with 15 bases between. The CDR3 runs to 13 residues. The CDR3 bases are TGCAGCGTCGTCGACACTTCGCCCTATGGCTACACCTTC. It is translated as CSVVDTSPYGYTF.

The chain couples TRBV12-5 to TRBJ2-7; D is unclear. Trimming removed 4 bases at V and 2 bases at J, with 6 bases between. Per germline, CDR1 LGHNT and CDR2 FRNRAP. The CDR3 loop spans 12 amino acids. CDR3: CASGSNAYEQYF. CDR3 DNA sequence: TGTGCTAGTGGTTCCAACGCCTACGAGCAGTACTTC. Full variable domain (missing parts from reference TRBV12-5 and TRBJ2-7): DARVTQTPRHKVTEMGQEVTMRCQPILGHNTVFWYRQTMMQGLELLAYFRNRAPLDDSGMPKDRFSAEMPDATLATLKIQPSEPRDSAVYFCASGSNAYEQYFGPGTRLTVT.

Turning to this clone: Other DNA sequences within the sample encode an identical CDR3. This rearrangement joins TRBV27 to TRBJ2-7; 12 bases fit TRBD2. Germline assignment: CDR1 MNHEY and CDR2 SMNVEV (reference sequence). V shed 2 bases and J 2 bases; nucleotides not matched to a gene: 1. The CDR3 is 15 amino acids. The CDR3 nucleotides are TGTGCCAGCAGTTTACTAGCGGGGGGGCCCTACGAGCAGTACTTC. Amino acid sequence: CASSLLAGGPYEQYF.

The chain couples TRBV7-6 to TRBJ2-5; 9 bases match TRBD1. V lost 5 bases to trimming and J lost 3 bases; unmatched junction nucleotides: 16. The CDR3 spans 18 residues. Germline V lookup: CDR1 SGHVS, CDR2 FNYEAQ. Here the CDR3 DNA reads TGTGCCAGCAGCCTAAATGCCGGGACAGGGATGGGAGAAGAGACCCAGTACTTC. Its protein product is CASSLNAGTGMGEETQYF. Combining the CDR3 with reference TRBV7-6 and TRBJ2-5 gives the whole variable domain GAGVSQSPRYKVTKRGQDVALRCDPISGHVSLYWYRQALGQGPEFLTYFNYEAQQDKSGLPNDRFSAERPEGSISTLTIQRTEQRDSAMYRCASSLNAGTGMGEETQYFGPGTRLLVL.

CDR3 nucleotide sequence: TGTGCCAGCAGCGCGGCCGGGGGACACCCCTACGAGCAGTACTTC. It codes for CASSAAGGHPYEQYF. The chain uses TRBV7-9 and TRBJ2-7; D may correspond to TRBD1 or TRBD2 (6 bases each). The germline V and J ends were trimmed by 5 bases and 2 bases, with 16 bases remaining between them. Looked up from germline, CDR1 is SEHNR and CDR2 is FQNEAQ (reference sequence). There are 15 residues in the CDR3. Using reference TRBV7-9 and TRBJ2-7 for the parts outside the CDR3, the full variable domain is DTGVSQNPRHKITKRGQNVTFRCDPISEHNRLYWYRQTLGQGPEFLTYFQNEAQLEKSRLLSDRFSAERPKGSFSTLEIQRTEQGDSAMYLCASSAAGGHPYEQYFGPGTRLTVT.

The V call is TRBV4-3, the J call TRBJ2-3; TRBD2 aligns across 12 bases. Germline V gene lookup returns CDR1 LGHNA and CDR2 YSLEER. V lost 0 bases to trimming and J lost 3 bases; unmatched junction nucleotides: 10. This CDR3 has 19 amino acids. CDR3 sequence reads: CASSQDSRLAGVVTDTQYF. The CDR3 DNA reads TGCGCCAGCAGCCAAGATAGTCGACTAGCGGGAGTTGTGACAGATACGCAGTATTTT.

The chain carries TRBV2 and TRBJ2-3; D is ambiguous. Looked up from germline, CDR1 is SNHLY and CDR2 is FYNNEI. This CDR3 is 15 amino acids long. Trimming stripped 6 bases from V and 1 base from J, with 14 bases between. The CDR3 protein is CASRTGAQGTDTQYF. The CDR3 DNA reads TGTGCCAGCAGAACCGGAGCTCAGGGCACAGATACGCAGTATTTT.

CDR3 loop: CASSVSTGVECTF. In DNA, the CDR3 is TGTGCCAGCAGTGTTTCGACAGGGGTTGAGTGCACCTTC. The V call is TRBV2, the J call TRBJ1-2, with 8 bases matching TRBD1. CDR3 length: 13 residues. The germline gives CDR1 SNHLY, CDR2 FYNNEI. V gave up 4 bases and J gave up 13 bases; unmatched junction bases: 11.

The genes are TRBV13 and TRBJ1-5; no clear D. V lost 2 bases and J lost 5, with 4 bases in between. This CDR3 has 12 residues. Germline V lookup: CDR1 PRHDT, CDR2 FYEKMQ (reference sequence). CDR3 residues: CASSLNDQPQHF. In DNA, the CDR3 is TGTGCCAGCAGCTTAAACGATCAGCCCCAGCATTTT.